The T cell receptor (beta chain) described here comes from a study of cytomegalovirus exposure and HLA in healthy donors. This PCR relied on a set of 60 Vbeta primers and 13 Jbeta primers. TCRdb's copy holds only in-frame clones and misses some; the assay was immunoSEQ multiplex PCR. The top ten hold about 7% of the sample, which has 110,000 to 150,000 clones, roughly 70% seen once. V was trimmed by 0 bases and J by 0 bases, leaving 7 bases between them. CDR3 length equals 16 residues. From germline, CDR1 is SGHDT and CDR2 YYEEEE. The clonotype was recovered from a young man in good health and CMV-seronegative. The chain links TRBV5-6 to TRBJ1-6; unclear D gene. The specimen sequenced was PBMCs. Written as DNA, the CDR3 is TGTGCCAGCAGCTTGGGCGGGTTCTCCTATAATTCACCCCTCCACTTT. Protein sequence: CASSLGGFSYNSPLHF.